This T cell receptor (beta chain) emerged from a study of blood T cell repertoires in COVID-19. The wider study: Samples taken during acute and convalescent COVID-19 were collected in the United States, Italy and Spain.

Method: immunoSEQ multiplex PCR; TCRdb's copy keeps in-frame clones and lacks some. Of roughly 90,000 clones in the sample, roughly 87% were seen once. The germline V gene encodes CDR1 GTSNPN and CDR2 SVGIG (reference sequence). V dropped 3 bases and J dropped 3 bases, with 15 bases sitting between them. The CDR3 is made up of 15 amino acids. This TCR was sampled from a man aged 50 to 59 with acute or convalescent COVID-19. This chain joins TRBV30 and TRBJ1-3; tentative D call: TRBD1 (5 bases). The sample consisted of peripheral blood. The chain's CDR3 is CAWSLGGIGGNTIYF. The DNA of the CDR3 is TGTGCCTGGAGCCTTGGGGGGATCGGTGGAAACACCATATATTTT.